This paragraph reports one T cell receptor (beta chain). TCRdb's copy holds only in-frame clones and misses some; the assay was immunoSEQ multiplex PCR. The sample shows about 82,000 clones, around 90% of them seen only once. This record belongs to a study of glioma-infiltrating T cells after dendritic cell vaccination. Across the whole study: Autologous tumor lysate was loaded overnight onto monocyte-derived dendritic cells grown seven days with IL-4 and GM-CSF.

The CDR3 is 13 amino acids. Looked up from germline, CDR1 is SGHDT and CDR2 is YYEEEE. With 0 bases removed from V and 3 bases from J, the gap between germline ends came to 4 bases. The TCR originated in a human donor with glioblastoma. The input for sequencing was blood, taken before dendritic cell vaccination. The rearrangement uses TRBV5-6 and TRBJ2-1; D is unresolved. The CDR3 bases are TGTGCCAGCAGCTTGGACGGCTACAATGAGCAGTTCTTC. Protein: CASSLDGYNEQFF.